The rows below give T cell receptor beta chains drawn from one sample of a study of T cell clonotyping in hematopoietic cell transplantation. Here immunoSEQ multiplex PCR was the method, and the copy in TCRdb shows in-frame clones only, minus some. This sample yields 9,500 to 11,000 clones, of which around nine tenths are seen a single time; around 40% belongs to the top ten. The sample was PBMCs, taken 180 days after allogeneic stem cell transplant. Every receptor here comes from a male patient over 55 who had an allogeneic stem cell transplant from an unrelated donor, so the T cells may come from the graft donor. Some clones in this sample may be carry-over from other donors' samples. Each CDR3 is given with its conserved first and last residue. D genes are given only for firm matches. Only part of the rows carry a size: once, few, many, or a class if the clone is expanded.

>TRBJ2-7|TRBV5-6|-|-
CASSSIGSGDEQYF
TGTGCCAGCAGCTCTATCGGTTCTGGAGACGAGCAGTACTTC
>TRBJ1-6|TRBV7-2|-|-
CASSRFDRPTLHF
TGTGCCAGCAGCCGCTTCGACAGGCCCACCCTCCACTTT
>TRBJ2-7|TRBV29-1|TRBD1|-
CSVEWQGEYEQYF
TGCAGCGTTGAGTGGCAGGGGGAATACGAGCAGTACTTC
>TRBJ2-3|TRBV7-3|-|-
CASSLGPPGSADTQYF
TGTGCCAGCAGCCTGGGGCCCCCTGGTTCCGCAGATACGCAGTATTTT
>TRBJ2-2|TRBV28|-|-
CASSPRLGVVSTGELFF
TGTGCCAGCAGTCCCCGGTTGGGGGTCGTTAGCACCGGGGAGCTGTTTTTT
>TRBJ1-4|TRBV11-1|-|-
CASSSRDATNEKLFF
TGTGCCAGCAGCTCCAGGGACGCAACTAATGAAAAACTGTTTTTT
>TRBJ2-2|TRBV7-9|-|-
CASSWWGASGELFF
TGTGCCAGCAGCTGGTGGGGGGCGTCCGGGGAGCTGTTTTTT
>TRBJ1-1|TRBV18|-|-
CASSPIRLNTEAFF
TGTGCCAGCTCACCAATACGGTTGAACACTGAAGCTTTCTTT
>TRBJ1-4|TRBV6-4|TRBD1|-
CASSVRQGQTGEKLFF
TGTGCCAGCAGTGTGAGACAGGGGCAAACGGGAGAAAAACTGTTTTTT
>TRBJ2-7|TRBV5-6|-|-
CASSLNRQSYEQYF
TGTGCCAGCAGCTTAAACCGACAGTCCTACGAGCAGTACTTC
>TRBJ1-3|TRBV4-3|-|-
CASSQDRGISGNTIYF
TGCGCCAGCAGCCAAGATAGGGGTATCTCTGGAAACACCATATATTTT
>TRBJ2-5|TRBV7-9|-|-
CASSLGAQQETQYF
TGTGCCAGCAGCTTAGGTGCACAGCAAGAGACCCAGTACTTC
>TRBJ1-5|TRBV19|-|-
CASSGRSGNQPQHF
TGTGCCAGTAGTGGCCGGAGTGGCAATCAGCCCCAGCATTTT
>TRBJ2-3|TRBV4-3|-|-
CASSQDAANVPDTQYF
TGCGCCAGCAGCCAAGATGCAGCAAATGTTCCTGATACGCAGTATTTT
>TRBJ1-5|TRBV19|-|medium-sized
CASSIGIQPQHF
TGTGCCAGTAGTATAGGGATTCAGCCCCAGCATTTT
>TRBJ1-6|TRBV4-3|-|-
CASSQGSADSPLHF
TGCGCCAGCAGCCAAGGTAGTGCGGATTCACCCCTCCACTTT
>TRBJ1-5|TRBV2|-|-
CASSEARSGVGQPQHF
TGTGCCAGCAGTGAAGCTAGGTCGGGGGTAGGTCAGCCCCAGCATTTT
>TRBJ2-7|TRBV4-1|-|once
CASSQGGGATYEQYF
TGCGCCAGCAGCCAAGGTGGCGGGGCTACCTACGAGCAGTACTTC
>TRBJ2-7|TRBV27|TRBD1|-
CASRFGTGNFNEQYF
TGTGCCAGCAGATTCGGGACAGGAAATTTCAACGAGCAGTACTTC
>TRBJ1-1|TRBV5-1|TRBD1|-
CASSFYLLQGASEAFF
TGCGCCAGCAGCTTTTACCTTTTACAGGGGGCTTCTGAAGCTTTCTTT
>TRBJ1-1|TRBV9|-|large
CASSVGGGTTEAFF
TGTGCCAGCAGCGTAGGGGGTGGTACCACTGAAGCTTTCTTT
>TRBJ1-2|TRBV6-5|-|-
CASSYSGQGSYGYTF
TGTGCCAGCAGTTACTCGGGGCAGGGGAGCTATGGCTACACCTTC
>TRBJ2-2|TRBV2|-|-
CASSLSKGTGELFF
TGTGCCAGCAGCCTCTCGAAGGGTACCGGGGAGCTGTTTTTT
>TRBJ1-1|TRBV6-1|TRBD1|-
CASTQGTFEAFF
TGTGCCAGCACACAGGGGACCTTTGAAGCTTTCTTT
>TRBJ2-7|TRBV21-1|-|-
CASTYRALDF
TGTGCCAGCACCTACAGGGCTCTCGACTTC
>TRBJ2-1|TRBV9|-|-
CASSVRVSPYNEQFF
TGTGCCAGCAGCGTAAGGGTCTCCCCCTACAATGAGCAGTTCTTC
>TRBJ2-7|TRBV7-2|TRBD2|-
CASSTQRGVSYEQYF
TGTGCCAGCAGCACCCAGCGGGGGGTATCCTACGAGCAGTACTTC
>TRBJ1-5|TRBV6-5|-|once
CASSSNRNQPQHF
TGTGCCAGCAGTTCCAACCGCAATCAGCCCCAGCATTTT
>TRBJ1-1|TRBV5-1|-|-
CASSLGPTSNTEAFF
TGCGCCAGCAGCTTGGGGCCGACTTCGAACACTGAAGCTTTCTTT
>TRBJ2-3|TRBV7-6|-|few
CASSLSTDTQYF
TGTGCCAGCAGCTTGTCAACAGATACGCAGTATTTT
>TRBJ1-1|TRBV5-1|-|-
CASSPWGNTEAFF
TGCGCCAGCAGCCCTTGGGGGAACACTGAAGCTTTCTTT
>TRBJ2-1|TRBV6-5|-|-
CASSSWQARGRNEQFF
TGTGCCAGCAGTTCTTGGCAGGCGCGGGGGCGCAATGAGCAGTTCTTC
>TRBJ1-4|TRBV6-6|-|-
CASSHRGQGTNEKLFF
TGTGCCAGCAGCCATCGGGGGCAGGGGACTAATGAAAAACTGTTTTTT
>TRBJ2-5|TRBV6-1|-|-
CASSDRVQETQYF
TGTGCCAGCAGTGACAGGGTACAAGAGACCCAGTACTTC
>TRBJ2-2|TRBV9|-|-
CASSVASSANTGELFF
TGTGCCAGCAGCGTCGCTAGCTCGGCGAACACCGGGGAGCTGTTTTTT
>TRBJ1-2|TRBV10-3|-|once
CAISEDRGGGYTF
TGTGCCATCAGTGAAGATCGGGGTGGTGGCTACACCTTC
>TRBJ1-2|TRBV7-2|-|-
CASSPQGNYGYTF
TGTGCCAGCAGCCCTCAGGGGAACTATGGCTACACCTTC
>TRBJ2-3|TRBV4-1|TRBD2|-
CASSRTSGGMTDTQYF
TGCGCCAGCAGCCGGACTAGCGGGGGAATGACAGATACGCAGTATTTT
>TRBJ2-1|TRBV4-3|TRBD2|-
CASSRTSGDAYNEQFF
TGCGCCAGCAGCCGAACTAGCGGGGACGCCTACAATGAGCAGTTCTTC
>TRBJ1-2|TRBV5-1|-|-
CASRGSGRNYGYTF
TGCGCCAGCAGGGGTTCGGGCCGAAACTATGGCTACACCTTC
>TRBJ1-2|TRBV29-1|TRBD1|-
CSVGQGNYGYTF
TGCAGCGTAGGACAGGGAAACTATGGCTACACCTTC
>TRBJ2-5|TRBV9|TRBD1|-
CASSLGGQGARETQYF
TGTGCCAGCAGCTTGGGGGGACAGGGGGCGAGGGAGACCCAGTACTTC
>TRBJ2-5|TRBV7-9|-|-
CASSLDQGETQYF
TGTGCCAGCAGCTTAGATCAGGGGGAGACCCAGTACTTC
>TRBJ2-7|TRBV19|-|-
CASSKGYEQYF
TGTGCCAGTAGTAAAGGATACGAGCAGTACTTC
>TRBJ2-3|TRBV9|TRBD2|-
CASSVGGGSTDTQYF
TGTGCCAGCAGCGTAGGGGGGGGAAGCACAGATACGCAGTATTTT
>TRBJ1-5|TRBV19|-|-
CASSIRGAGQPQHF
TGTGCCAGTAGTATACGGGGAGCAGGGCAGCCCCAGCATTTT
>TRBJ2-3|TRBV7-8|TRBD2|-
CASSSRLAGGSDTQYF
TGTGCCAGCAGCTCTCGACTAGCGGGGGGATCAGATACGCAGTATTTT
>TRBJ2-7|TRBV19|-|-
CASSSRRLDEQYF
TGTGCCAGTAGTAGCCGGAGGTTGGACGAGCAGTACTTC
>TRBJ2-7|TRBV7-8|-|medium-sized
CASSLARTGAYEQYF
TGTGCCAGCAGCTTAGCGAGGACGGGAGCCTACGAGCAGTACTTC
>TRBJ1-1|TRBV6-5|-|-
CASTTVRGANTEAFF
TGTGCCAGCACTACCGTCCGTGGGGCCAACACTGAAGCTTTCTTT
>TRBJ1-1|TRBV5-1|TRBD1|-
CASSLTGDRVDTEAFF
TGCGCCAGCAGCTTGACCGGGGACAGGGTTGACACTGAAGCTTTCTTT